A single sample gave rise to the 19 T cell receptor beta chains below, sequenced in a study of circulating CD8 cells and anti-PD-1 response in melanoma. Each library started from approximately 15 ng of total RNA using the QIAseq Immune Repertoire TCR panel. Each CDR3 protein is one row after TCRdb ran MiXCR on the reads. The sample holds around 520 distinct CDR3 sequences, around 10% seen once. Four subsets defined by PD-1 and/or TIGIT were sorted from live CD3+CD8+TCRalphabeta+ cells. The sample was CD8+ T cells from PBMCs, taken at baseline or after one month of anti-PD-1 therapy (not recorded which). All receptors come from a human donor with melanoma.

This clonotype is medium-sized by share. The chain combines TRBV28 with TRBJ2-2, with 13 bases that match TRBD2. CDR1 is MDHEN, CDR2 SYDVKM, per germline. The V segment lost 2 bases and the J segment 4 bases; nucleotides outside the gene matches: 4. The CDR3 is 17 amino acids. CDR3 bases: TGTGCCAGCAGTTTAAGTGGGACTAGCGGGATCACCGGGGAGCTGTTTTTT. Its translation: CASSLSGTSGITGELFF.

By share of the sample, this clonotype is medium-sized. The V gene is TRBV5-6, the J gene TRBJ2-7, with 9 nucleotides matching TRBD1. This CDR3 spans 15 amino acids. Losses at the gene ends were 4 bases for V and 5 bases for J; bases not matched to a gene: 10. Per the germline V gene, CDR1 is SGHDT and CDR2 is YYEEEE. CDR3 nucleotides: TGTGCCAGCAGCATGGGGACAGGGAACAACCACGAGCAGTACTTC. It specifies CASSMGTGNNHEQYF.

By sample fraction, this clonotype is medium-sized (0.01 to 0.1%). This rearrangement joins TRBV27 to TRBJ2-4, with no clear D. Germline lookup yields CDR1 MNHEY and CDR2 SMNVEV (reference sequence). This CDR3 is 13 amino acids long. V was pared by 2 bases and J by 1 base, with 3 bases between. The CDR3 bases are TGTGCCAGCAGTTTAAACGCCAAAAACATTCAGTACTTC. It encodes CASSLNAKNIQYF.

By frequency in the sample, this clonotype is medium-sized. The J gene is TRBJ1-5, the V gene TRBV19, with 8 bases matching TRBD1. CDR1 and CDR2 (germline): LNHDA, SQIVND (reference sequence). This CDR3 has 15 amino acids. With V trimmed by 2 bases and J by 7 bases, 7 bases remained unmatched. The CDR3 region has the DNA TGTGCCAGTAGTATACCGACAGGGGTGGACCAGCCCCAGCATTTT. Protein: CASSIPTGVDQPQHF. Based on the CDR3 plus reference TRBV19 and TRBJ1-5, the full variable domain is DGGITQSPKYLFRKEGQNVTLSCEQNLNHDAMYWYRQDPGQGLRLIYYSQIVNDFQKGDIAEGYSVSREKKESFPLTVTSAQKNPTAFYLCASSIPTGVDQPQHFGDGTRLSIL.

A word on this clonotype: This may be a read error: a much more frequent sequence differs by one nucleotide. As DNA, the CDR3 is TGCGCCAGCAGCCTGCGGACTAGCGGGAGACAGTTCTTC. Its translation: CASSLRTSGRQFF. The V gene is TRBV4-3, the J gene TRBJ2-1, with 13 bases identical to TRBD2. The junction had 4 bases not matched to a gene; V was cut back by 4 bases and J by 13 bases. CDR1 and CDR2 (germline): LGHNA, YSLEER. This CDR3 has 13 amino acids.

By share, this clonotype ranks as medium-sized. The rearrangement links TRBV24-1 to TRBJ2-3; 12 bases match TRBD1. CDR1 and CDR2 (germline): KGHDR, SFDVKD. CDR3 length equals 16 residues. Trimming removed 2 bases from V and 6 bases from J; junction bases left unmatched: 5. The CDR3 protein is CATSDSGTGGEDTQYF. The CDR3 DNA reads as TGTGCCACCAGTGATTCCGGGACAGGGGGCGAGGATACGCAGTATTTT.

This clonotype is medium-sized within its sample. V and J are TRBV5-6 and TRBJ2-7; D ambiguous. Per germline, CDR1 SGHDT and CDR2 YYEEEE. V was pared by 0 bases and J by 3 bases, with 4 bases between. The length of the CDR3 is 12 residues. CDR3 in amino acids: CASSLEGYEQYF. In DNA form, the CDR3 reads TGTGCCAGCAGCTTGGAGGGCTACGAGCAGTACTTC.

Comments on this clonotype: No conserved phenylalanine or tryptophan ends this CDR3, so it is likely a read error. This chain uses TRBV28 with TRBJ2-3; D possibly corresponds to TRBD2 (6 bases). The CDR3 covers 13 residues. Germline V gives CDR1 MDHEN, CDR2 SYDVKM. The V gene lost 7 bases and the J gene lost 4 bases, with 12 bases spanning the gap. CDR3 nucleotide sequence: TGTGCCAGCACGCGGGGTTGGGCAGATACGCAGTATTCT. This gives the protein CASTRGWADTQYS.

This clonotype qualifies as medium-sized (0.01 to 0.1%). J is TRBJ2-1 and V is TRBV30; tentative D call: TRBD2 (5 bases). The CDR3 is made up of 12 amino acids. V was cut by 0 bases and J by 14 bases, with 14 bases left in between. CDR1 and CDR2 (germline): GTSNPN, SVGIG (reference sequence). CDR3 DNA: TGTGCCTGGAGTGTTGACGGCCCGAGGGAGTTCTTC. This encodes CAWSVDGPREFF.

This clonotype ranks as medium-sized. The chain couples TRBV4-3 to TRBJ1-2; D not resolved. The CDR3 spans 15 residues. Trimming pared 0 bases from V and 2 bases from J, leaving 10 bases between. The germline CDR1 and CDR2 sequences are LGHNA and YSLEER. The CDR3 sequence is CASSQDPTDNYGYTF. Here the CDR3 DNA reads TGCGCCAGCAGCCAAGATCCAACGGACAACTATGGCTACACCTTC.

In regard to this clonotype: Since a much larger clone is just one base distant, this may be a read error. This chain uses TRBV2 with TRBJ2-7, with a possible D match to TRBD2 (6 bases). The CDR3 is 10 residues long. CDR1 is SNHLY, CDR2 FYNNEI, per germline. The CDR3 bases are TGTGCCGGAGGGAGGCAGGAGCGGTACTTC. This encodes CAGGRQERYF.

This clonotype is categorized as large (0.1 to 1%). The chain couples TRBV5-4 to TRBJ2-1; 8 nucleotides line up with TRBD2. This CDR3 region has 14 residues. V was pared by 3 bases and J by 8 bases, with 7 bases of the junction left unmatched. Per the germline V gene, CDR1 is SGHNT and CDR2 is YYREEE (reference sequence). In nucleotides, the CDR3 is TGTGCCAGCAGCTCGGTTAGCGGGGTCGATGAGCAGTTCTTC. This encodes CASSSVSGVDEQFF.

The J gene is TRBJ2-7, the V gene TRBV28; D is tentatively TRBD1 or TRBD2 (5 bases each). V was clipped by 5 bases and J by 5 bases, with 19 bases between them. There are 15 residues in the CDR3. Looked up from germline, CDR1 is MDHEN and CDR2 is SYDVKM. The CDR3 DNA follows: TGTGCCAGCAGTCCCCGGACAACGGGGAAACACGAGCAGTACTTC. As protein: CASSPRTTGKHEQYF.

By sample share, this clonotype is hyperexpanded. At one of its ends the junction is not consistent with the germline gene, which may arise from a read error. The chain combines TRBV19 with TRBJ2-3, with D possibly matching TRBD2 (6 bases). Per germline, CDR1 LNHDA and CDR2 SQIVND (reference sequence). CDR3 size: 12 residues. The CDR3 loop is CASSLKRDWENF. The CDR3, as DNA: TGTGCCAGTAGTCTTAAAAGGGACTGGGAGAATTTT.

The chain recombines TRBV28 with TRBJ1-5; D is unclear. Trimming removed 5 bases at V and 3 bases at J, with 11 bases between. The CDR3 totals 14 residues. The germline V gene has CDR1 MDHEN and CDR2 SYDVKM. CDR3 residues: CASSPLSDNQPQHF. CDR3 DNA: TGTGCCAGCAGTCCCCTCAGTGACAATCAGCCCCAGCATTTT.

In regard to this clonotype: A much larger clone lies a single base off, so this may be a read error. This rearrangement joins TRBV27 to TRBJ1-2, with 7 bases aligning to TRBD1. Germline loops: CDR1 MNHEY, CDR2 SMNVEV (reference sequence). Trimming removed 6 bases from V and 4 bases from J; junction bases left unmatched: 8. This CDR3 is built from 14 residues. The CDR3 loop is CASREQGKLYGYTF. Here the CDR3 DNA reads TGTGCCAGCAGGGAACAGGGGAAGCTCTATGGCTACACCTTC.

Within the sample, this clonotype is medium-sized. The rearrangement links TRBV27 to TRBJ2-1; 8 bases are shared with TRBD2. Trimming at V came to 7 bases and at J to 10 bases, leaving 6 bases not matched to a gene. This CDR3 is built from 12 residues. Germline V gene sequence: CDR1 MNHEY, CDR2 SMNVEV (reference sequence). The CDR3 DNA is TGTGCCAGCACTACGGGGGGGCAAGAGCAGTTCTTC. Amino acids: CASTTGGQEQFF.

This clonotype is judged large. Here the CDR3 DNA reads TGTGCCAGTAGTATTGAACGGAGATCCCCTGAAGCTTTCTTT. Its translation is CASSIERRSPEAFF. The V call is TRBV19, the J call TRBJ1-1; D call uncertain. With 3 bases removed from V and 6 bases from J, the gap between germline ends came to 14 bases. Germline CDR1 reads LNHDA; CDR2 reads SQIVND (reference sequence). This CDR3 is built from 14 residues.

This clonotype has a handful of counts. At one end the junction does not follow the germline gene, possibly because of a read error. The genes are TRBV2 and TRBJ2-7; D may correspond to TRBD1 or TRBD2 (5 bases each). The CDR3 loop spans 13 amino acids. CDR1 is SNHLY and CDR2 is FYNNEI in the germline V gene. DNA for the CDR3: TGTACCAGCTGCGAGGGGCATTTCTACGAGCAGTACTTC. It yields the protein CTSCEGHFYEQYF.